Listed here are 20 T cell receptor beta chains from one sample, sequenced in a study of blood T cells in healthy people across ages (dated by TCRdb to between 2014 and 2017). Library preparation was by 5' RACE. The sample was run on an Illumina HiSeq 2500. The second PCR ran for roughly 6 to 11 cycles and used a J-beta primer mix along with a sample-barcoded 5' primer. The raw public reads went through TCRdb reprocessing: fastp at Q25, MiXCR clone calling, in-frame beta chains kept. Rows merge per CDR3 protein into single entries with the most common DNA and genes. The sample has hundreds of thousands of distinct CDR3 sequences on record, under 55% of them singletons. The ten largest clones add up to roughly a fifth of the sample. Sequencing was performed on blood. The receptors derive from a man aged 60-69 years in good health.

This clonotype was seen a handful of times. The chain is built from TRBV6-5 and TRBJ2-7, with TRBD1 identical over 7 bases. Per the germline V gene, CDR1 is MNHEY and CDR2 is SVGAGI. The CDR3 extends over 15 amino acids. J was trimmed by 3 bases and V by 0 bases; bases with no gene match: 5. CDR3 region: CASSYSKQGFYEQYF. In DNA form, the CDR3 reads TGTGCCAGCAGTTACTCGAAACAGGGGTTCTACGAGCAGTACTTC.

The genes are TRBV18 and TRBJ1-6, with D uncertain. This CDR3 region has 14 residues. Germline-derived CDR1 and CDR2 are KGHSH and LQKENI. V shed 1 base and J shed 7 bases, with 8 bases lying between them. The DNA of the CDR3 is TGTGCCAGCTCACCACAGACCAGCAATTCACCCCTCCACTTT. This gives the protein CASSPQTSNSPLHF.

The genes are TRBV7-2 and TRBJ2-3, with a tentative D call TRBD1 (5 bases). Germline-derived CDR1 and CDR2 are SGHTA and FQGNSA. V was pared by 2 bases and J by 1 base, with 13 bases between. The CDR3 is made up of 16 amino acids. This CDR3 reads CASSLNPTEGTDTQYF. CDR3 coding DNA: TGTGCCAGCAGCTTAAACCCGACAGAAGGCACAGATACGCAGTATTTT.

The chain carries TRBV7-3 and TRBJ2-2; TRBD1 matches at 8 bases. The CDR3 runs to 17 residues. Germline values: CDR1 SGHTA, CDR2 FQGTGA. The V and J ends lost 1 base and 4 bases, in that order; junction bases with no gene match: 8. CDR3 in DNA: TGTGCCAGCAGCTTAAACTCGGGACAGGTCCTCACCGGGGAGCTGTTTTTT. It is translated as CASSLNSGQVLTGELFF.

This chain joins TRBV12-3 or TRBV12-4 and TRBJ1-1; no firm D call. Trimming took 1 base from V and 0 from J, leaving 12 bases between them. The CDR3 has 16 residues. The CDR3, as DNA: TGTGCCAGCAGTTTAGGGGCTTGGCAGCTGAACACTGAAGCTTTCTTT. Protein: CASSLGAWQLNTEAFF.

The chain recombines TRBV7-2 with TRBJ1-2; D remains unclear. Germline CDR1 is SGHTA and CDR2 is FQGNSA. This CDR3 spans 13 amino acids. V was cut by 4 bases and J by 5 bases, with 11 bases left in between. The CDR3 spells CASSSPGFYGYTF. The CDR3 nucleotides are TGTGCCAGCAGCTCACCGGGGTTTTATGGCTACACCTTC.

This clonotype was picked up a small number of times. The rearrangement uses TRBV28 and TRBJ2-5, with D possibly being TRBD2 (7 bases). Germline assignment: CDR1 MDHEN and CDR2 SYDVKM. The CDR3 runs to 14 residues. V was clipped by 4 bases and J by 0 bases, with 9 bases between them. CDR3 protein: CASSWGGYQETQYF. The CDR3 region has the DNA TGTGCCAGCAGTTGGGGGGGCTACCAAGAGACCCAGTACTTC.

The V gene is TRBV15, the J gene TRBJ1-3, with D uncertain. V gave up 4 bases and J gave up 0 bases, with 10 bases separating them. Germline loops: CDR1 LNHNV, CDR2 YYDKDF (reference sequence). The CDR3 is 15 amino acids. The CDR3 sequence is CATSKGQDSGNTIYF. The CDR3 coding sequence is TGTGCCACCAGCAAGGGTCAGGACTCTGGAAACACCATATATTTT.

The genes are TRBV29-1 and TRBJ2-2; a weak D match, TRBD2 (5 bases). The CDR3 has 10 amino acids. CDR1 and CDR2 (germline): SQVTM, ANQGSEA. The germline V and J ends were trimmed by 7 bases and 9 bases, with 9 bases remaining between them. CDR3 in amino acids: CSAGTRELFF. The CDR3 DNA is TGCAGCGCGGGAACCAGGGAGCTGTTTTTT.

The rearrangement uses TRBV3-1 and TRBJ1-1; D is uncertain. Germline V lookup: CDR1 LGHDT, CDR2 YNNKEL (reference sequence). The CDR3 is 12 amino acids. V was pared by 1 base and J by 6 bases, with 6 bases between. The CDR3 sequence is CASSQGLAEAFF. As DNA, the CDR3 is TGTGCCAGCAGCCAAGGTCTCGCTGAAGCTTTCTTT.

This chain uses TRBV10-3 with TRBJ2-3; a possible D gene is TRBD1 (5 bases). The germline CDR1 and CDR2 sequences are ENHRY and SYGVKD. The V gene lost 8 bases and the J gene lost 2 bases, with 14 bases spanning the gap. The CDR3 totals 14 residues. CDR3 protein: CAISRQTITDTQYF. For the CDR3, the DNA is TGTGCCATCTCCCGACAGACCATCACAGATACGCAGTATTTT.

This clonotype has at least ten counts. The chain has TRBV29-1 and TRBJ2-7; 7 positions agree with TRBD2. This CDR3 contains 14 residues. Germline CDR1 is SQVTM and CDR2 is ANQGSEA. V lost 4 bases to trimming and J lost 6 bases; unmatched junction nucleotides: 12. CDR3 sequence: CSVVARGSASEQYF. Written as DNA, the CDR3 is TGCAGCGTTGTTGCGCGGGGGAGTGCTTCCGAGCAGTACTTC.

The CDR3 is CASSSAAADGYTF. The CDR3 DNA follows: TGCGCCAGCAGCTCGGCGGCAGCAGATGGCTACACCTTC. J is TRBJ1-2 and V is TRBV5-1; D gene unclear. Germline assignment: CDR1 SGHRS and CDR2 YFSETQ. Trimming removed 3 bases from V and 6 bases from J, with 12 bases in between. The length of the CDR3 is 13 residues.

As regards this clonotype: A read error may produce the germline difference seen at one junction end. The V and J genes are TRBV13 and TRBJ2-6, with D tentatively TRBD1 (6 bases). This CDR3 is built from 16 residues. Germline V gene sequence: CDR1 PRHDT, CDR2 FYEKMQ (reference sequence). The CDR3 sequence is CASSLWGRIGANVLAF. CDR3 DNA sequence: TGTGCCAGCAGCTTATGGGGGCGTATTGGGGCCAACGTCCTGGCTTTC.

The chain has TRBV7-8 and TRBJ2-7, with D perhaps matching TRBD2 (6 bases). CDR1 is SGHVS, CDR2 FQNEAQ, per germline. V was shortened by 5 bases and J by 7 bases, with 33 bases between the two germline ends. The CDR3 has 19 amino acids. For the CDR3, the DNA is TGTGCCAGCAGCCTAGATAATGGTGGGGGAGGCGTTTCCTACAATGAGCAGTACTTC. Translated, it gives CASSLDNGGGGVSYNEQYF.

CDR3 coding DNA: TGCAGTGCTAGGCTGAACAGGGGCCCCCTCCACTTT. It specifies CSARLNRGPLHF. V gene TRBV20-1 combines with J gene TRBJ1-6; 7 bases line up with TRBD1. This CDR3 region has 12 residues. V lost 3 bases and J lost 13; bases outside the gene matches: 6. Germline lookup yields CDR1 DFQATT and CDR2 SNEGSKA (reference sequence).

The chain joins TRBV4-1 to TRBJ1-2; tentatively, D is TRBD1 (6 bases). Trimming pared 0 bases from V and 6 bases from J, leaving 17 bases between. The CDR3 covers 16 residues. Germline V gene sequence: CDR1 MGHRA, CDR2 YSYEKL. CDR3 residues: CASSQDRTAHRNGYTF. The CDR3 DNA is TGCGCCAGCAGCCAAGACCGGACAGCCCATCGAAATGGCTACACCTTC.

The CDR3 is CASSTDRWSTDTQYF. For the CDR3, the DNA is TGTGCCAGCAGCACCGACAGGTGGAGTACAGATACGCAGTATTTT. The chain uses TRBV5-4 and TRBJ2-3; the D gene is possibly TRBD1 (6 bases). The length of the CDR3 is 15 residues. Trimming took off 4 bases at V and 3 bases at J, with 15 bases between the two ends. Germline CDR1 and CDR2: SGHNT and YYREEE (reference sequence).

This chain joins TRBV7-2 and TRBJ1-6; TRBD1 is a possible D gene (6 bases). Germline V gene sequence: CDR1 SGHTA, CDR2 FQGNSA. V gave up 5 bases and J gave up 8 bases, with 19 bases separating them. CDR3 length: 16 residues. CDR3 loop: CASSTLQGMLDSPLHF. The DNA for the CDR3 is TGTGCCAGCAGCACCTTGCAGGGGATGCTGGATTCACCCCTCCACTTT.

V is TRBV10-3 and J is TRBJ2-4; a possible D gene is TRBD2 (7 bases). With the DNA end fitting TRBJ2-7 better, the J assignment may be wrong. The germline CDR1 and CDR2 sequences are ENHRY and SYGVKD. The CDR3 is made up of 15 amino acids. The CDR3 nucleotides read TGTGCCATCAGTGAAGGGGAGGGGGAGAATTGCGAGCAGTACTTC. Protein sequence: CAISEGEGENCEQYF.